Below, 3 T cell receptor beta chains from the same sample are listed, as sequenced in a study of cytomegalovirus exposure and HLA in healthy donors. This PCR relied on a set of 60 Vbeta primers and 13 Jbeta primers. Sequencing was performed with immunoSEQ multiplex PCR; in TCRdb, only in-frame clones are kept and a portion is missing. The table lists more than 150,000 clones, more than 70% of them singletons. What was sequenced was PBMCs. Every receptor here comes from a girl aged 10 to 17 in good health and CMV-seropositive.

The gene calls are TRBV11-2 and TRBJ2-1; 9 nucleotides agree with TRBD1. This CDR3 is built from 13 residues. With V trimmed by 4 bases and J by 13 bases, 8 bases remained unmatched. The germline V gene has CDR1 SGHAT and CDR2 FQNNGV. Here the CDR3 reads CASSSDRGVVQFF. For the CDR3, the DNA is TGTGCCAGCAGCTCGGACAGGGGAGTGGTCCAGTTCTTC.

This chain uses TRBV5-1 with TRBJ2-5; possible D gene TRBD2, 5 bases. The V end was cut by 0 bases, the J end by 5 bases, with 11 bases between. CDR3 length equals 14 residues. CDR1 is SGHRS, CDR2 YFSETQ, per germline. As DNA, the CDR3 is TGCGCCAGCAGCTTGGTGGGCACGGGGGAGACCCAGTACTTC. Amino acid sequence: CASSLVGTGETQYF. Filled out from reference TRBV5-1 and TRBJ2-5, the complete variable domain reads KAGVTQTPRYLIKTRGQQVTLSCSPISGHRSVSWYQQTPGQGLQFLFEYFSETQRNKGNFPGRFSGRQFSNSRSEMNVSTLELGDSALYLCASSLVGTGETQYFGPGTRLLVL.

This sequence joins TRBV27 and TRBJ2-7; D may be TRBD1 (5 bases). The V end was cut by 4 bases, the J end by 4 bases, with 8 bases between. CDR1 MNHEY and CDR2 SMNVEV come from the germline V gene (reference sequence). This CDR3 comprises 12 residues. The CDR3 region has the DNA TGTGCCAGCAGTTCAGGGTATTACGAGCAGTACTTC. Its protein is CASSSGYYEQYF.